This T cell receptor (beta chain) derives from a study of vaccination effects on CD4 cells after COVID-19. Study overall: Every well got fewer than 2.5 million PBMC, which were grown with 10 IU/ml IL-2 and about 9.5 ug/ml peptides.

A word on this clone: Its antigen remains unidentified.

The CDR3 consists of 15 residues. Germline values: CDR1 SGHVS, CDR2 FNYEAQ. V lost 5 bases to trimming and J lost 5 bases, with 16 bases between them. A roughly ten-day culture period preceded the isolation of CD4+ T cells. Vaccination of participants consisted of two doses of either the BNT162b2 or mRNA-1273 vaccine. TCRdb's table, derived via immunoSEQ multiplex PCR, lists solely in-frame clones and lacks some. The sample carries roughly 40,000 clones, under 70% recorded once. The receptor comes from a human donor who received a COVID-19 vaccine. The input for sequencing was CD4+ T cells from PBMCs cultured without peptide, taken after COVID-19 vaccination. This rearrangement joins TRBV7-6 to TRBJ2-1; possible D gene TRBD1, 5 bases. CDR3 DNA: TGTGCCAGCAGCCCGACCCAGGGCAGAGACAATGAGCAGTTCTTC. This gives the protein CASSPTQGRDNEQFF.